Following are 25 T cell receptor beta chains from one sample sequenced in a study of OX40 agonist ivuxolimab in advanced cancers. Assay used: immunoSEQ multiplex PCR; TCRdb lists only in-frame clones, some missing. Seen here are tens of thousands of clones, approximately 80% observed once, and the top ten hold less than 2%. The material was CD4+ or CD8+ T cells sorted from blood, obtained in a trial of the OX40 agonist ivuxolimab. These receptor sequences come from an adult with an advanced solid tumor such as melanoma, head and neck, liver or kidney cancer.

This chain joins TRBV27 and TRBJ1-2; no reliable D call. The CDR3 sequence is 13 residues long. Germline values: CDR1 MNHEY, CDR2 SMNVEV (reference sequence). Trimming pared 3 bases from V and 2 bases from J, leaving 7 bases between. CDR3 in DNA: TGTGCCAGCAGTTTCTCGGGGAACTATGGCTACACCTTC. This encodes CASSFSGNYGYTF.

V and J are TRBV23-1 and TRBJ2-1, with 7 bases lining up with TRBD2. TRBV23-1 is known as an ORF, though its function is uncertain. Trimming took 3 bases from V and 6 from J; bases not matched to a gene: 14. The CDR3 sequence is 17 residues long. The CDR3 DNA sequence: TGCGCCAGCAGTCAGGGGGGACTATACTCCTTCACCAATGAGCAGTTCTTC. Protein: CASSQGGLYSFTNEQFF.

The rearrangement uses TRBV25-1 and TRBJ2-1; D assignment may be TRBD1 or TRBD2 (5 bases each). V gave up 8 bases and J gave up 6 bases, with 17 bases separating them. The CDR3 length is 14 residues. Germline loops: CDR1 MGHDK, CDR2 SYGVNS. The CDR3 here is CASLPFQGANEQFF. The CDR3 DNA is TGTGCCAGCCTTCCCTTTCAGGGAGCCAATGAGCAGTTCTTC.

Remarks on this clone: Compared with germline, one end of the junction differs, possibly owing to a read error. The chain uses TRBV27 and TRBJ1-2; D may be TRBD1 (5 bases). Per germline, CDR1 MNHEY and CDR2 SMNVEV (reference sequence). This CDR3 region has 14 residues. In DNA, the CDR3 is TGTGTCAGCAGTTTAGTTTCAGGGCTCTATGGCTACACCTTC. Its translation: CVSSLVSGLYGYTF.

The chain employs TRBV5-6 and TRBJ1-6; tentative D call: TRBD1 (6 bases). The V and J ends lost 4 bases and 7 bases respectively, with 12 bases between them. This CDR3 contains 14 residues. Per the germline V gene, CDR1 is SGHDT and CDR2 is YYEEEE. The CDR3 protein is CASSRTAANSPLHF. DNA of the CDR3: TGTGCCAGCAGCAGGACAGCTGCCAATTCACCCCTCCACTTT.

The chain is built from TRBV7-9 and TRBJ1-1; D not resolved. The CDR3 loop spans 15 amino acids. Germline assignment: CDR1 SEHNR and CDR2 FQNEAQ (reference sequence). The V end lost 1 base, the J end lost 5 bases, and 14 bases lay between the germline ends. The CDR3 nucleotides are TGTGCCAGCAGCTTAGACTGGGGTATAGGGACTGAAGCTTTCTTT. The encoded protein is CASSLDWGIGTEAFF.

This clone was detected only a few times. The chain has TRBV13 and TRBJ1-1; no clear D. CDR1 is PRHDT, CDR2 FYEKMQ, per germline (reference sequence). Trimming took 0 bases from V and 3 from J, leaving 5 bases between them. This CDR3 has 13 residues. This CDR3 is CASSLGQHTEAFF. CDR3 nucleotide sequence: TGTGCCAGCAGCTTAGGCCAACACACTGAAGCTTTCTTT.

This sequence joins TRBV18 and TRBJ2-7, with D perhaps matching TRBD1 or TRBD2 (5 bases each). V gave up 6 bases and J gave up 2 bases, with 11 bases separating them. Germline values: CDR1 KGHSH, CDR2 LQKENI. CDR3 length: 13 residues. In nucleotides, the CDR3 is TGTGCCAGCTCGCCGGGGCCTACCTACGAGCAGTACTTC. Protein product: CASSPGPTYEQYF.

The rearrangement joins TRBV7-8 to TRBJ2-7, with D uncertain. CDR3 length equals 13 residues. Trimming shortened V by 2 bases and J by 2 bases, and 7 bases separated the two germline ends. Germline V gene sequence: CDR1 SGHVS, CDR2 FQNEAQ. CDR3 in amino acids: CASSLLRAYEQYF. The CDR3 coding sequence is TGTGCCAGCAGCTTACTCCGGGCCTACGAGCAGTACTTC.

CDR3: CAWSVSQGGGYTF. DNA of the CDR3: TGTGCCTGGAGTGTTTCACAGGGAGGTGGCTACACCTTC. The chain has TRBV30 and TRBJ1-2; perhaps TRBD1 as D (6 bases). The CDR3 has 13 residues. Trimming cost V 0 bases and J 7 bases, with 12 bases left between them. CDR1 and CDR2 (germline): GTSNPN, SVGIG (reference sequence).

Note on this clone: Other DNA sequences in the same sample also yield this CDR3. The genes are TRBV9 and TRBJ2-5; D gene uncertain. Germline CDR1 SGDLS, CDR2 YYNGEE. V lost 2 bases and J lost 5, with 7 bases in between. The CDR3 has 12 residues. This CDR3 is CASSVGGETQYF. DNA for the CDR3: TGTGCCAGCAGCGTTGGTGGGGAGACCCAGTACTTC.

The chain couples TRBV5-1 to TRBJ2-1; 8 bases map to TRBD2. V lost 5 bases and J lost 6; bases outside the gene matches: 10. This CDR3 has 15 residues. CDR1 is SGHRS, CDR2 YFSETQ, per germline. This CDR3 is CASRPGTSLINEQFF. The CDR3 coding sequence is TGCGCCAGCAGACCCGGGACTAGTTTAATCAATGAGCAGTTCTTC.

The CDR3 is CASSQESLWGNSPLHF. The CDR3, as DNA: TGTGCCAGCAGCCAAGAATCCTTGTGGGGTAATTCACCCCTCCACTTT. The rearrangement joins TRBV4-2 to TRBJ1-6; D gene ambiguous. V was pared by 0 bases and J by 6 bases, with 12 bases between. CDR1 and CDR2 from the germline V gene are LGHNA and YNFKEQ. The CDR3 totals 16 residues.

V usage is TRBV4-2 and J usage is TRBJ2-3, with TRBD2 identical over 8 bases. CDR1 LGHNA and CDR2 YNFKEQ come from the germline V gene. This CDR3 contains 15 residues. V gave up 8 bases and J gave up 8 bases; unmatched junction bases: 15. The CDR3 DNA follows: TGTGCCAGCGGCCTTGAACTAGCGGCATCCGGTACGCAGTATTTT. Translating it yields CASGLELAASGTQYF.

This rearrangement joins TRBV20-1 to TRBJ2-5; D gene uncertain. Trimming took 2 bases from V and 5 from J, leaving 3 bases between them. The V gene's germline CDR1 is DFQATT and CDR2 SNEGSKA (reference sequence). The CDR3 covers 10 residues. CDR3 nucleotide sequence: TGCAGTGCTAGATCGGAGACCCAGTACTTC. Translated, it gives CSARSETQYF.

The gene calls are TRBV10-1 and TRBJ2-5, with 9 positions matching TRBD1. V was clipped by 3 bases and J by 4 bases; unmatched bases: 9. CDR3 length: 16 residues. Germline lookup yields CDR1 WNHNN and CDR2 SYGVQD (reference sequence). The CDR3: CASSEERTGDRETQYF. In nucleotides, the CDR3 is TGCGCCAGCAGTGAAGAAAGGACAGGGGACCGAGAGACCCAGTACTTC.

This clone was counted once. The CDR3 DNA sequence: TGTGCCAGCAGGGGACTAGCGGGATACAATGAGCAGTTCTTC. This gives the protein CASRGLAGYNEQFF. The V call is TRBV7-9, the J call TRBJ2-1; 13 nucleotides match TRBD2. This CDR3 contains 14 residues. Trimming took 6 bases from V and 4 from J; bases not matched to a gene: 0. In germline, CDR1 is SEHNR, CDR2 FQNEAQ (reference sequence).

This chain connects TRBV5-1 to TRBJ2-1; either TRBD1 or TRBD2 may supply D (6 bases each). This CDR3 is 17 amino acids long. Trimming took off 0 bases at V and 4 bases at J, with 17 bases between the two ends. Looked up from germline, CDR1 is SGHRS and CDR2 is YFSETQ. CDR3 in DNA: TGCGCCAGCAGCTTGGTTCCACAGGGCGCGGGGTACAATGAGCAGTTCTTC. This encodes CASSLVPQGAGYNEQFF.

V and J are TRBV4-3 and TRBJ2-7, with 12 bases lining up with TRBD2. Trimming at V came to 1 base and at J to 4 bases, leaving 2 bases not matched to a gene. The germline V gene has CDR1 LGHNA and CDR2 YSLEER. This CDR3 has 15 residues. The CDR3 loop reads CASSQGLAGGYEQYF. The CDR3 bases are TGCGCCAGCAGCCAAGGTCTAGCGGGAGGGTACGAGCAGTACTTC.

In its sample, this clone was seen a few times. The rearrangement uses TRBV5-4 and TRBJ2-2; D remains ambiguous. The V end lost 1 base, the J end lost 7 bases, and 11 bases lay between the germline ends. This CDR3 has 14 residues. Germline-derived CDR1 and CDR2 are SGHNT and YYREEE (reference sequence). The chain's CDR3 is CASSLRSSGGELFF. CDR3 DNA sequence: TGTGCCAGCAGCTTGAGAAGTTCTGGCGGGGAGCTGTTTTTT.

The genes are TRBV18 and TRBJ1-5, with 8 bases aligning to TRBD1. The CDR3 consists of 16 residues. Trimming took 2 bases from V and 1 from J; bases not matched to a gene: 4. CDR1 is KGHSH, CDR2 LQKENI, per germline. As DNA, the CDR3 is TGTGCCAGCTCACCAGGAGGGACAGGCAGCAATCAGCCCCAGCATTTT. Amino acid sequence: CASSPGGTGSNQPQHF.

The CDR3 region is CASSPGTAYNEQFF. CDR3 DNA sequence: TGTGCCAGCAGCCCGGGGACAGCTTACAATGAGCAGTTCTTC. The rearrangement links TRBV5-5 to TRBJ2-1, with 7 bases matching TRBD1. The CDR3 loop spans 14 amino acids. V lost 4 bases, J lost 4 bases, and 5 bases stayed unmatched. In germline, CDR1 is SGHKS, CDR2 YYEKEE (reference sequence).

CDR3 nucleotides: TGTGCCTGGAGTCCTTCAGGGACAGGGCATGGCTACACCTTC. This codes for CAWSPSGTGHGYTF. The genes are TRBV30 and TRBJ1-2; 9 bases align to TRBD1. Germline V gene lookup returns CDR1 GTSNPN and CDR2 SVGIG (reference sequence). V shed 2 bases and J 6 bases; nucleotides not matched to a gene: 7. The CDR3 runs 14 residues. The variable domain in full, with the rest retrieved from reference TRBV30 and TRBJ1-2, is SQTIHQWPATLVQPVGSPLSLECTVEGTSNPNLYWYRQAAGRGLQLLFYSVGIGQISSEVPQNLSASRPQDRQFILSSKKLLLSDSGFYLCAWSPSGTGHGYTFGSGTRLTVV.

The rearrangement uses TRBV6-5 and TRBJ1-2; no firm D call. The CDR3 sequence is 14 residues long. Germline V gives CDR1 MNHEY, CDR2 SVGAGI. Trimming took 3 bases from V and 6 from J, leaving 14 bases between them. In DNA form, the CDR3 reads TGTGCCAGCAGTTATAGTTTGCAAGTCAATGGCTACACCTTC. This sequence encodes CASSYSLQVNGYTF.

The gene calls are TRBV7-2 and TRBJ1-1; the match to TRBD1 covers 8 bases. This CDR3 spans 17 amino acids. CDR1 SGHTA and CDR2 FQGNSA come from the germline V gene. The junction had 12 bases not matched to a gene; V was cut back by 5 bases and J by 1 base. The CDR3 sequence: CASSLKWTGRRNTEAFF. The CDR3 DNA sequence: TGTGCCAGCAGCCTTAAATGGACAGGGAGGAGGAACACTGAAGCTTTCTTT.